These 9 T cell receptor beta chains share one sample of origin, sequenced in a study of identical twins. TCRdb reprocessed the 5' RACE reads via MiXCR and lists one record per CDR3 protein. The table includes 1,800,000 or so distinct CDR3 sequences, roughly 35% detected once. Material for sequencing was cord blood. Every receptor here comes from a newborn girl in good health.

This clonotype was counted between two and nine times. The chain recombines TRBV20-1 with TRBJ2-7, with 8 bases that match TRBD2. Per germline, CDR1 DFQATT and CDR2 SNEGSKA (reference sequence). CDR3 size: 13 residues. J gave up 0 bases and V 6 bases, and 4 bases lay outside the gene matches. CDR3 protein: CSAESGSSYEQYF. CDR3 DNA: TGCAGTGCGGAAAGCGGGAGCTCCTACGAGCAGTACTTC.

This chain joins TRBV7-2 and TRBJ2-3; 10 positions agree with TRBD2. The V and J ends lost 1 base and 3 bases, in that order; junction bases with no gene match: 7. The CDR3 has 17 residues. Germline V gene lookup returns CDR1 SGHTA and CDR2 FQGNSA. The DNA for the CDR3 is TGTGCCAGCAGCTTAGACTGGAGCGGGAGGGGGACAGATACGCAGTATTTT. It translates to CASSLDWSGRGTDTQYF.

The chain uses TRBV28 and TRBJ2-3; maybe TRBD2 (7 bases). This CDR3 spans 15 amino acids. Germline V gene data show CDR1 as MDHEN and CDR2 as SYDVKM. V dropped 5 bases and J dropped 2 bases, with 14 bases sitting between them. The CDR3 reads CASSGGGSHTDTQYF. The CDR3 nucleotides read TGTGCCAGCAGTGGGGGCGGGAGCCACACAGATACGCAGTATTTT.

This clonotype has just one count. The chain couples TRBV20-1 to TRBJ1-1; tentatively, D is TRBD1 (5 bases). Trimming shortened V by 4 bases and J by 3 bases, and 12 bases separated the two germline ends. The CDR3 consists of 13 residues. Germline CDR1 DFQATT, CDR2 SNEGSKA (reference sequence). The CDR3 DNA reads TGCAGTGCTAATTCAGGGTCTGACACTGAAGCTTTCTTT. Amino acid sequence: CSANSGSDTEAFF.

This clonotype came up many times. This chain uses TRBV10-3 with TRBJ1-2; a weak D match, TRBD1 (5 bases). The V end lost 2 bases, the J end lost 4 bases, and 14 bases lay between the germline ends. The CDR3 extends over 15 amino acids. CDR1 and CDR2 (germline): ENHRY, SYGVKD. The CDR3 nucleotides are TGTGCCATCAGTGAGACGACCGGGACGGCCTATGGCTACACCTTC. Translated: CAISETTGTAYGYTF.

The chain carries TRBV29-1 and TRBJ2-1; 9 bases map to TRBD1. The J call may not be correct, given that the DNA end is closer to TRBJ2-7. The length of the CDR3 is 13 residues. Germline lookup yields CDR1 SQVTM and CDR2 ANQGSEA. For the CDR3, the DNA is TGCAGCGTTTTTCGGACAGGGGACAATGAGCAGTACTTC. Residues: CSVFRTGDNEQYF.

The CDR3 DNA reads TGTGCCAGCAGCTTAGATTTCGACTACGAGCAGTACTTC. This gives the protein CASSLDFDYEQYF. V gene TRBV13 combines with J gene TRBJ2-7; D not certain. The length of the CDR3 is 13 residues. In germline, CDR1 is PRHDT, CDR2 FYEKMQ (reference sequence). Trimming shortened V by 1 base and J by 3 bases, and 7 bases separated the two germline ends.

This clonotype was counted a few times. CDR3 in DNA: TGCAGCGTTGAAACTTACGGTACAGCGGGGCGGGCCAATGAGCAGTTCTTC. This sequence encodes CSVETYGTAGRANEQFF. The chain combines TRBV29-1 with TRBJ2-1, with 7 bases aligning to TRBD2. Germline CDR1 and CDR2: SQVTM and ANQGSEA. The CDR3 contains 17 residues. Losses at the gene ends were 2 bases for V and 6 bases for J; bases not matched to a gene: 16.

This clonotype turned up a few times. The rearrangement uses TRBV11-2 and TRBJ2-5, with a tentative D call TRBD1 (6 bases). Trimming took off 4 bases at V and 1 base at J, with 16 bases between the two ends. Germline V gene sequence: CDR1 SGHAT, CDR2 FQNNGV. This CDR3 spans 16 amino acids. The CDR3 DNA reads TGTGCCAGCAGCTGGACAGTGGCTGCGGTCCAAGAGACCCAGTACTTC. Its translation is CASSWTVAAVQETQYF.